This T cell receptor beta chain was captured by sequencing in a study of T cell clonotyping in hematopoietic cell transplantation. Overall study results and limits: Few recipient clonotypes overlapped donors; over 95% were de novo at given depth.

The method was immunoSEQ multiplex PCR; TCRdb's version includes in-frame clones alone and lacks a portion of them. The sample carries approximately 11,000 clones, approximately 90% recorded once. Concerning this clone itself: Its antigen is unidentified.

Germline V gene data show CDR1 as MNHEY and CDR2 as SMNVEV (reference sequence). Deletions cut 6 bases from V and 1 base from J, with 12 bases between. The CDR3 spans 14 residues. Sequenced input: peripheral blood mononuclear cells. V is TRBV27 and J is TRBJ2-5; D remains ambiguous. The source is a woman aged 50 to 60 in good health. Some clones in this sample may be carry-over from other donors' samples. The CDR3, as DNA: TGTGCCAGCAGCTATTGGGCTCGCCAAGAGACCCAGTACTTC. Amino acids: CASSYWARQETQYF.